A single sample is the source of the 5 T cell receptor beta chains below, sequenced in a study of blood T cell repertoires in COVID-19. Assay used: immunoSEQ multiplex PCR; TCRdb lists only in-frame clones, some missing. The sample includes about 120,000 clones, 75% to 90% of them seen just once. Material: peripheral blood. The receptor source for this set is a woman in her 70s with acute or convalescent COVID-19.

The CDR3 sequence: CASSLVRGGAIDTQYF. CDR3 nucleotides: TGCGCCAGCAGCCTTGTACGTGGGGGGGCGATAGATACGCAGTATTTT. V gene TRBV4-1 combines with J gene TRBJ2-3; maybe TRBD2 (7 bases). Per germline, CDR1 MGHRA and CDR2 YSYEKL. Trimming left V 4 bases short and J 5 bases short, with 19 bases between. The CDR3 runs 16 residues.

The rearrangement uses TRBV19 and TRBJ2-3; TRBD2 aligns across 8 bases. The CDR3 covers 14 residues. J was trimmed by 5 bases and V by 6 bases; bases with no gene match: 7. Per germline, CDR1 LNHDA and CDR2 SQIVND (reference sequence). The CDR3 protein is CASRSERGRDTQYF. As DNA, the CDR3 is TGTGCCAGTAGATCAGAGCGGGGGCGAGATACGCAGTATTTT.

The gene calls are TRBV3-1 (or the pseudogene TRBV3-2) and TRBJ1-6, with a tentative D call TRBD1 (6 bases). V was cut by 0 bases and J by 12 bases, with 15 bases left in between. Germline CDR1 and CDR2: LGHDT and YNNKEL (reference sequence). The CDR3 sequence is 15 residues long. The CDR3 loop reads CASSQDLAGVIPLHF. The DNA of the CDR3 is TGTGCCAGCAGCCAAGATCTAGCAGGGGTGATACCCCTCCACTTT.

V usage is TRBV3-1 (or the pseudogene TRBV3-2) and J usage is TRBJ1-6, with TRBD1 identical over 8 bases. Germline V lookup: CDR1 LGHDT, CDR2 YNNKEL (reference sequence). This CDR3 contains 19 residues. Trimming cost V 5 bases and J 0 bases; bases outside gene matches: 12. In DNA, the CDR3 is TGTGCCAGCAGCGAAATTGGACAGGGCTCCCGCTCCTATAATTCACCCCTCCACTTT. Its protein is CASSEIGQGSRSYNSPLHF.

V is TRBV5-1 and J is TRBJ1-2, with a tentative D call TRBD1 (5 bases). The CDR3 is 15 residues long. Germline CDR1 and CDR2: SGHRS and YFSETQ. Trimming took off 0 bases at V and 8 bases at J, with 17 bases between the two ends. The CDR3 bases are TGCGCCAGCAGCTTGGGTTGGGGCTTATTAGGAGGCTACACCTTC. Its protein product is CASSLGWGLLGGYTF.